Reported below is one T cell receptor beta chain. Its antigen is currently unknown. This sample is drawn from a study of identifying expanded T cells in peripheral blood. Regarding the study as a whole: Variance in clone template counts between two-week samples significantly increased with total template count across all healthy donors. Over approximately two and four weeks, about 17 and 20 clones changed, versus 1.2 between replicates.

The assay was immunoSEQ multiplex PCR, and TCRdb's table has in-frame clones only and misses some. The sample yields under 70,000 clones, more than 70% seen once. Trimming took 3 bases from V and 0 from J, leaving 15 bases between them. CDR1 and CDR2 from the germline V gene are GTSNPN and SVGIG (reference sequence). CDR3 length: 15 amino acids. During the collection period, no donor immune events like infections were recorded. The TCR was taken from a person aged 18 to 75 in good health. Sequenced input: blood. The gene calls are TRBV30 and TRBJ2-7; the D gene is possibly TRBD2 (6 bases). CDR3 nucleotide sequence: TGTGCCTGGAGGACAGCCGGGAGCAGCTCCTACGAGCAGTACTTC. Amino acids: CAWRTAGSSSYEQYF.